Given below is one T cell receptor beta chain in context. Its antigen is not identified. CDR1 and CDR2 (germline): MNHEY, SVGAGI. This CDR3 is built from 18 residues. Germline trimming cut 4 bases from V and 5 bases from J; bases unmatched to any gene: 10. Samples each had at least 6 micrograms of total RNA extracted. These data originate in a study of blood T cells in healthy people across ages. Study outcomes and limitations: Getting older went along with TCR beta diversity per million T cells dropping roughly linearly.

Combining a sample-barcoded 5' primer with a J-beta primer mix, a second PCR ran for roughly 7 to 12 cycles. Each cDNA molecule was tagged by a template-switch adaptor with 12 random nucleotides. One entry per CDR3 protein results from TCRdb running MiXCR on the 5' RACE reads. This sample carries about 760,000 distinct CDR3 sequences, about 61% of them seen once, and the ten largest clones take about a quarter. The rearrangement uses TRBV6-5 and TRBJ2-5, with TRBD2 matching 16 bases. Sequenced material: blood. The receptor was isolated from a man in his forties in good health. This CDR3 is CASSSAGLAGGTGETQYF. Here the CDR3 DNA reads TGTGCCAGCAGTTCGGCGGGACTAGCGGGGGGGACTGGGGAGACCCAGTACTTC.